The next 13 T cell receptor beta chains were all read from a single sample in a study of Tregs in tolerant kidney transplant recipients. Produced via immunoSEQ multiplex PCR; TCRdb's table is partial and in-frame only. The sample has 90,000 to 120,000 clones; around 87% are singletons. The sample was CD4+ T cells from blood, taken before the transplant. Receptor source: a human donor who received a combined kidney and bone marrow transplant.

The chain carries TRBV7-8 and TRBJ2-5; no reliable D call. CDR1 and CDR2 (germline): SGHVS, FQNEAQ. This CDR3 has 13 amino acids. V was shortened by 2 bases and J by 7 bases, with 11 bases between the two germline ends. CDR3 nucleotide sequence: TGTGCCAGCAGCTTAAGCCTCTCCGGGACCCAGTACTTC. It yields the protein CASSLSLSGTQYF.

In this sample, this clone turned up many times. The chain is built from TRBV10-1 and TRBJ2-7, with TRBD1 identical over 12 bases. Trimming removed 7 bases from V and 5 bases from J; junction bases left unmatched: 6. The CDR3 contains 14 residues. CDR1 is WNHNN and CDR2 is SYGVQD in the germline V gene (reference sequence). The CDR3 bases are TGCGCCAGCAATCCCGGGACAGGGGGCGACGAGCAGTACTTC. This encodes CASNPGTGGDEQYF.

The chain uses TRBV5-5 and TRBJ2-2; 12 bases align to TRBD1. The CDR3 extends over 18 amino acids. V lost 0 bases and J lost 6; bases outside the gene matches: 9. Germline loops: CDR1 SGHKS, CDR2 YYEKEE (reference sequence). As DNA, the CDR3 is TGTGCCAGCAGCTTGGCCAGTGGGACAGGGGGCTTCGCCGGGGAGCTGTTTTTT. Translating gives CASSLASGTGGFAGELFF. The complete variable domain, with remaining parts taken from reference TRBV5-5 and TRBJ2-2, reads DAGVTQSPTHLIKTRGQQVTLRCSPISGHKSVSWYQQVLGQGPQFIFQYYEKEERGRGNFPDRFSARQFPNYSSELNVNALLLGDSALYLCASSLASGTGGFAGELFFGEGSRLTVL.

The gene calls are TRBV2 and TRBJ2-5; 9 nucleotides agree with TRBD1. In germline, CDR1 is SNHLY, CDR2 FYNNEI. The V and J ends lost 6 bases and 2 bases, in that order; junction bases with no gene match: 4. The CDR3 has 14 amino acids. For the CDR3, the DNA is TGTGCCAGCAGAGGGACAGGGAGACAAGAGACCCAGTACTTC. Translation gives CASRGTGRQETQYF.

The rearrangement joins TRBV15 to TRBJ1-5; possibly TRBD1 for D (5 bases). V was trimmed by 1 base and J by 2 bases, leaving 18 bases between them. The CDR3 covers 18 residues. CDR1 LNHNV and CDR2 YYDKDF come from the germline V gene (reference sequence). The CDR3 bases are TGTGCCACCAGCAGAGGGGTCGGGACTACGGGGGGCAATCAGCCCCAGCATTTT. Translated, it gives CATSRGVGTTGGNQPQHF.

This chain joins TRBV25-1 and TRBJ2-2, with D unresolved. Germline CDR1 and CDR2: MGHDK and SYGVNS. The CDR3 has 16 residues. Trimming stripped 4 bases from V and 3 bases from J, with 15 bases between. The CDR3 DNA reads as TGTGCCAGCAGTGGGGCCCATCTTCTCTACACCGGGGAGCTGTTTTTT. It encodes CASSGAHLLYTGELFF.

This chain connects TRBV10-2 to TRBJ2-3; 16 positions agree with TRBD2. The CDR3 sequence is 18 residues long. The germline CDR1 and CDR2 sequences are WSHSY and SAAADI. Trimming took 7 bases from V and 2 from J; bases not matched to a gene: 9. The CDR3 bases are TGCGCCAGCATCCCGGGACTAGCGGGGGGGGCTTCCACAGATACGCAGTATTTT. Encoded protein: CASIPGLAGGASTDTQYF.

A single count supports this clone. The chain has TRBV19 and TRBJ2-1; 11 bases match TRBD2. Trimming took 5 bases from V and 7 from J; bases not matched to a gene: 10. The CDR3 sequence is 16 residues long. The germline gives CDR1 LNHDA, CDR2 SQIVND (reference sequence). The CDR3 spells CASSFLSGGAGNEQFF. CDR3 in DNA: TGTGCCAGTAGTTTCCTTAGCGGGGGGGCCGGTAATGAGCAGTTCTTC.

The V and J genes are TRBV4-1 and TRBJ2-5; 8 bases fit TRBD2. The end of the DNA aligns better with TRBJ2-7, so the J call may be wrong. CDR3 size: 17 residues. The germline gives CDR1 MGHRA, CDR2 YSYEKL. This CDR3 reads CASSQVLKRESKNEQYF. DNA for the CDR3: TGCGCCAGCAGCCAAGTATTGAAGCGGGAGTCTAAGAACGAGCAGTACTTC.

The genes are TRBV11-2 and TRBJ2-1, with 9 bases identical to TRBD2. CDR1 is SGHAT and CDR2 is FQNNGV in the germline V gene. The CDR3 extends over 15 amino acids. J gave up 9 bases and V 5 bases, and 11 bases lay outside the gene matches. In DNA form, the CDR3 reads TGTGCCAGCAGCCGCAGGGGACTAGCCTCGGGTGAGCAGTTCTTC. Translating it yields CASSRRGLASGEQFF.

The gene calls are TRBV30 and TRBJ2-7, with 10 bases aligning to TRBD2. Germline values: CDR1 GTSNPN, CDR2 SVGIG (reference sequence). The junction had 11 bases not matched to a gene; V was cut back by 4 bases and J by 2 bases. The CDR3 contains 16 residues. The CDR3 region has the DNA TGTGCCTGGACTCTAGCGGGGGCCACAGTGGCCTACGAGCAGTACTTC. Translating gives CAWTLAGATVAYEQYF.

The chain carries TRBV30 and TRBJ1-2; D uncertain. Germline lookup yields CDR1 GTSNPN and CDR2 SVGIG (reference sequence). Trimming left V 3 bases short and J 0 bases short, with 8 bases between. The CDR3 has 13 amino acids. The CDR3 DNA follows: TGTGCCTGGAGAATAGCCACTAACTATGGCTACACCTTC. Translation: CAWRIATNYGYTF.

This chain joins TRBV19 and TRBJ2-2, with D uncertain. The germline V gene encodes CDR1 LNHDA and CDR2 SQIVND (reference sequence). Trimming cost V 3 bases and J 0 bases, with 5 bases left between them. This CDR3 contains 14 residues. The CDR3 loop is CASSMASNTGELFF. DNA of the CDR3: TGTGCCAGTAGTATGGCTTCGAACACCGGGGAGCTGTTTTTT.